The 23 T cell receptor beta chains presented below share a single source sample, sequenced in a study of T cells after yellow fever vaccination. TCRdb re-called the 5' RACE reads with MiXCR, one entry per CDR3 protein. This table holds 300,000 to 350,000 distinct CDR3 sequences, around 10% found once. Source: CD4+ T cells sorted from PBMCs, taken 45 days after the yellow fever booster vaccination. Receptor source: a young man who received the YFV17D yellow fever vaccine.

This clonotype occurred a few times. The genes are TRBV2 and TRBJ2-7; D unresolved. The CDR3 totals 13 residues. Looked up from germline, CDR1 is SNHLY and CDR2 is FYNNEI. V lost 6 bases to trimming and J lost 3 bases, with 12 bases between them. The CDR3 loop reads CASSLDGNYEQYV. The DNA for the CDR3 is TGTGCCAGCAGCCTGGACGGAAACTACGAGCAGTACGTC.

This clonotype has just a few counts. V and J are TRBV12-5 and TRBJ1-3; TRBD1 agrees at 8 bases. CDR1 LGHNT and CDR2 FRNRAP come from the germline V gene. J gave up 0 bases and V 2 bases, and 6 bases lay outside the gene matches. The CDR3 is 17 residues long. CDR3 nucleotide sequence: TGTGCTAGTGGTTTGACGACAGGGGTCTACTCTGGAAACACCATATATTTT. Amino acid sequence: CASGLTTGVYSGNTIYF. Filled out from reference TRBV12-5 and TRBJ1-3, the complete variable domain reads DARVTQTPRHKVTEMGQEVTMRCQPILGHNTVFWYRQTMMQGLELLAYFRNRAPLDDSGMPKDRFSAEMPDATLATLKIQPSEPRDSAVYFCASGLTTGVYSGNTIYFGEGSWLTVV.

The J gene is TRBJ2-2, the V gene TRBV6-2 or TRBV6-3; D gene ambiguous. V was trimmed by 6 bases and J by 6 bases, leaving 17 bases between them. Germline lookup yields CDR1 MNHEY and CDR2 SVGEGT. There are 15 residues in the CDR3. The CDR3 here is CASSREWNVAGELFF. The CDR3, as DNA: TGTGCCAGCAGCCGCGAGTGGAACGTCGCCGGGGAGCTGTTTTTT.

In its sample, this clonotype was seen many times. This rearrangement joins TRBV7-2 to TRBJ2-1; no firm D call. The germline V gene has CDR1 SGHTA and CDR2 FQGNSA. Deletions cut 1 base from V and 0 bases from J, with 7 bases between. The CDR3 consists of 15 residues. The chain's CDR3 is CASSLEVFSYNEQFF. The DNA of the CDR3 is TGTGCCAGCAGCTTAGAGGTTTTCTCCTACAATGAGCAGTTCTTC.

This rearrangement joins TRBV20-1 to TRBJ2-5; D is undetermined. CDR1 DFQATT and CDR2 SNEGSKA come from the germline V gene (reference sequence). The V gene lost 5 bases and the J gene lost 1 base, with 11 bases spanning the gap. The CDR3 extends over 13 amino acids. The chain's CDR3 is CSADRGAQETQYF. The DNA of the CDR3 is TGCAGTGCTGATCGTGGAGCCCAAGAGACCCAGTACTTC.

J is TRBJ2-1 and V is TRBV5-1; 10 bases agree with TRBD2. J was trimmed by 7 bases and V by 0 bases; bases with no gene match: 4. The germline CDR1 and CDR2 sequences are SGHRS and YFSETQ. The CDR3 is 15 residues long. Written as DNA, the CDR3 is TGCGCCAGCAGCTTGGGCAGCGGGGGGGCAAATGAGCAGTTCTTC. It specifies CASSLGSGGANEQFF.

This clonotype was picked up many times. The V and J genes are TRBV12-3 or TRBV12-4 and TRBJ1-5, with 10 bases matching TRBD1. The CDR3 has 15 amino acids. V lost 9 bases, J lost 1 base, and 6 bases stayed unmatched. The CDR3, as DNA: TGTGCCAGTAGACAGGGGGCATTGAGCAATCAGCCCCAGCATTTT. Amino acid sequence: CASRQGALSNQPQHF.

CDR3 in amino acids: CASSIGWGTINTEAFF. For the CDR3, the DNA is TGTGCCAGTAGTATAGGGTGGGGGACAATCAACACTGAAGCTTTCTTT. This chain links TRBV19 with TRBJ1-1; the D gene is possibly TRBD1 (6 bases). V gave up 1 base and J gave up 2 bases, with 14 bases separating them. The CDR3 extends over 16 amino acids. Germline loops: CDR1 LNHDA, CDR2 SQIVND (reference sequence).

This clonotype turned up a few times. This chain connects TRBV4-2 to TRBJ2-5; TRBD2 aligns across 11 bases. Germline CDR1 and CDR2: LGHNA and YNFKEQ. This CDR3 region has 16 residues. The V segment lost 0 bases and the J segment 5 bases; nucleotides outside the gene matches: 5. The CDR3 loop reads CASSQDLAGGRETQYF. The CDR3, as DNA: TGTGCCAGCAGCCAAGATTTAGCGGGGGGGAGGGAGACCCAGTACTTC.

This clonotype was counted a few times. The V gene is TRBV5-1, the J gene TRBJ1-4; no clear D. Deletions cut 2 bases from V and 5 bases from J, with 10 bases between. CDR3 size: 14 residues. Germline V gene lookup returns CDR1 SGHRS and CDR2 YFSETQ. The CDR3 DNA is TGCGCCAGCAGCTTTGGACGGATGAATGAAAAACTGTTTTTT. It translates to CASSFGRMNEKLFF.

CDR3 region: CASSVSGQANLNTGELFF. CDR3 nucleotides: TGTGCCAGCAGCGTAAGCGGACAGGCCAACTTGAACACCGGGGAGCTGTTTTTT. The chain combines TRBV9 with TRBJ2-2, with 7 bases that match TRBD1. CDR1 and CDR2 from the germline V gene are SGDLS and YYNGEE. The CDR3 has 18 amino acids. V gave up 1 base and J gave up 1 base; unmatched junction bases: 10.

This clonotype occurred many times. J is TRBJ1-1 and V is TRBV27; D possibly corresponds to TRBD1 (6 bases). This CDR3 has 14 amino acids. The germline V gene encodes CDR1 MNHEY and CDR2 SMNVEV (reference sequence). V lost 2 bases, J lost 3 bases, and 10 bases lay in between. Here the CDR3 reads CASSLRGSDTEAFF. DNA for the CDR3: TGTGCCAGCAGTTTAAGGGGGTCGGACACTGAAGCTTTCTTT.

This clonotype was seen a handful of times. The J gene is TRBJ2-7, the V gene TRBV6-1, with TRBD1 identical over 8 bases. This CDR3 is 15 amino acids long. CDR1 and CDR2 from the germline V gene are MNHNS and SASEGT. V was clipped by 6 bases and J by 4 bases; unmatched bases: 11. CDR3 DNA sequence: TGTGCCAGCAGGTTCTTACAGGGGGTAGGGTACGAGCAGTACTTC. This sequence encodes CASRFLQGVGYEQYF.

J is TRBJ1-2 and V is TRBV6-2 or TRBV6-3; the D gene is possibly TRBD1 (5 bases). The CDR3 covers 11 residues. V was trimmed by 9 bases and J by 7 bases, leaving 12 bases between them. Germline CDR1 and CDR2: MNHEY and SVGEGT. The CDR3 is CASGTFFGYTF. The DNA of the CDR3 is TGTGCCAGTGGGACGTTCTTTGGCTACACCTTC.

The table lists this clonotype with a few counts. The V call is TRBV6-2 or TRBV6-3, the J call TRBJ2-7; no clear D. Germline loops: CDR1 MNHEY, CDR2 SVGEGT. Trimming shortened V by 4 bases and J by 2 bases, and 6 bases separated the two germline ends. The CDR3 is 12 amino acids. CDR3 region: CASSSAPYEQYF. CDR3 nucleotide sequence: TGTGCCAGCAGTTCTGCTCCCTACGAGCAGTACTTC.

J is TRBJ1-2 and V is TRBV28; D gene ambiguous. The V end was cut by 8 bases, the J end by 5 bases, with 21 bases between. Germline CDR1 MDHEN, CDR2 SYDVKM. CDR3 length: 15 amino acids. CDR3 DNA: TGTGCCAGCTCACCCCCGGGCAATGATGGGTATGGCTACACCTTC. Residues: CASSPPGNDGYGYTF.

J is TRBJ2-1 and V is TRBV20-1, with TRBD2 identical over 11 bases. This CDR3 is built from 14 residues. V lost 3 bases and J lost 6; bases outside the gene matches: 4. Germline V lookup: CDR1 DFQATT, CDR2 SNEGSKA (reference sequence). CDR3 loop: CSARSSGGLNEQFF. The CDR3 coding sequence is TGCAGTGCTAGGTCTAGCGGGGGGCTCAATGAGCAGTTCTTC.

This clonotype was counted between two and nine times. This CDR3 is CASSPNILGYGYTF. In nucleotides, the CDR3 is TGTGCCAGCAGCCCGAACATTCTGGGCTATGGCTACACCTTC. The gene calls are TRBV7-9 and TRBJ1-2; D not certain. Trimming pared 5 bases from V and 4 bases from J, leaving 14 bases between. Germline V gene sequence: CDR1 SEHNR, CDR2 FQNEAQ (reference sequence). The CDR3 covers 14 residues. The entire variable domain, with the rest obtained from reference TRBV7-9 and TRBJ1-2, is as follows: DTGVSQNPRHKITKRGQNVTFRCDPISEHNRLYWYRQTLGQGPEFLTYFQNEAQLEKSRLLSDRFSAERPKGSFSTLEIQRTEQGDSAMYLCASSPNILGYGYTFGSGTRLTVV.

V usage is TRBV5-5 and J usage is TRBJ2-5, with unresolved D. V was clipped by 1 base and J by 4 bases, with 8 bases between them. Germline CDR1 and CDR2: SGHKS and YYEKEE (reference sequence). The CDR3 totals 13 residues. In nucleotides, the CDR3 is TGTGCCAGCAGCTTGATGGCCTTAGAGACCCAGTACTTC. This gives the protein CASSLMALETQYF.

This chain joins TRBV6-5 and TRBJ1-6; TRBD1 is a possible D gene (6 bases). The CDR3 extends over 17 amino acids. Germline CDR1 and CDR2: MNHEY and SVGAGI. The V and J ends lost 0 bases and 0 bases respectively, with 9 bases between them. The CDR3 region has the DNA TGTGCCAGCAGTTACTCAGGGACATTCTCCTATAATTCACCCCTCCACTTT. Translation gives CASSYSGTFSYNSPLHF.

J is TRBJ1-3 and V is TRBV7-2; D ambiguous. Germline lookup yields CDR1 SGHTA and CDR2 FQGNSA. With 1 base removed from V and 3 bases from J, the gap between germline ends came to 10 bases. The CDR3 loop spans 15 amino acids. The CDR3 DNA sequence: TGTGCCAGCAGCTTAGTTGGTGGTATTGGAAACACCATATATTTT. It encodes CASSLVGGIGNTIYF. Full variable domain (remainder filled in from reference TRBV7-2 and TRBJ1-3): GAGVSQSPSNKVTEKGKDVELRCDPISGHTALYWYRQSLGQGLEFLIYFQGNSAPDKSGLPSDRFSAERTGGSVSTLTIQRTQQEDSAVYLCASSLVGGIGNTIYFGEGSWLTVV.

This clonotype was counted a few times. The chain is built from TRBV7-8 and TRBJ2-7, with D maybe TRBD1 (5 bases). Trimming took off 10 bases at V and 4 bases at J, with 14 bases between the two ends. The CDR3 contains 12 residues. Germline values: CDR1 SGHVS, CDR2 FQNEAQ. CDR3 sequence reads: CATTLQGYEQYF. For the CDR3, the DNA is TGTGCCACCACCTTGCAGGGTTACGAGCAGTACTTC.

This clonotype has ten or more counts. The chain has TRBV4-2 and TRBJ2-7, with no clear D. Deletions cut 4 bases from V and 3 bases from J, with 10 bases between. CDR1 is LGHNA, CDR2 YNFKEQ, per germline. The CDR3 consists of 13 residues. Here the CDR3 reads CASSPLARYEQYF. The CDR3 nucleotides read TGTGCCAGCAGCCCGTTGGCGCGCTACGAGCAGTACTTC.